This TCR beta chain was identified during a study of regulatory T cells in long-lasting Graves disease. Sample time point: newly diagnosed GD, antithyroid drugs for less than 3 months. PBMC RNA served as the TCR library source. Investigators prepared the TCR beta libraries by applying iRepertoire HTBI primers and Arm-PCR of CDR3 regions. Using its own MiXCR run on the multiplex PCR reads, TCRdb lists one record per CDR3 protein. The sample carries around 500,000 distinct CDR3 sequences, around 12% recorded once. The sample holds one count of this clonotype. The same sample was also used in a study of T cells in Graves' hyperthyroidism and ophthalmopathy.

This receptor was obtained from a woman aged 30 to 39 with Graves disease. Sequences were derived from peripheral blood mononuclear cells (PBMCs), sampled at new diagnosis, from a patient treated with antithyroid drugs.

For the CDR3, the DNA is TGTGCCAGTAGCTGGGGGGGGTCCTACAATGAGCAGTTCTTC. Protein sequence: CASSWGGSYNEQFF. This chain uses TRBV19 with TRBJ2-1; 7 bases are a match to TRBD2. CDR1 and CDR2 from the germline V gene are LNHDA and SQIVND (reference sequence). CDR3 length: 14 residues. V dropped 6 bases and J dropped 1; count of bases not matched to a gene: 3.